The 7 T cell receptor beta chains given below trace back to one sample, sequenced in a study of blood T cell repertoires in COVID-19. Sequencing used immunoSEQ multiplex PCR; TCRdb keeps in-frame clones, though not all of them. The table has approximately 59,000 clones, around four fifths seen once. Sequencing was done on a sample of peripheral blood. These receptors all stem from a man in his 60s with COVID-19, enrolled during active disease.

The rearrangement links TRBV24-1 to TRBJ2-2; D not resolved. The germline gives CDR1 KGHDR, CDR2 SFDVKD. The CDR3 is 15 amino acids. V lost 3 bases, J lost 8 bases, and 15 bases lay in between. CDR3 sequence: CATSDARGAVGELFF. CDR3 in DNA: TGTGCCACCAGTGATGCGCGAGGCGCCGTGGGGGAGCTGTTTTTT.

This clone was observed a handful of times. The rearrangement links TRBV30 to TRBJ2-1; 8 positions agree with TRBD2. In germline, CDR1 is GTSNPN, CDR2 SVGIG (reference sequence). The CDR3 loop spans 15 amino acids. V lost 2 bases and J lost 6; bases outside the gene matches: 9. The CDR3 nucleotides are TGTGCCTGGAGTCTTGGGAGCGGGAGTACCAATGAGCAGTTCTTC. Protein sequence: CAWSLGSGSTNEQFF.

A single count supports this clone. V and J are TRBV21-1 and TRBJ2-7; TRBD2 is the table's D call, not checked against the DNA. TRBV21-1 is classified as a pseudogene. CDR3 length equals 18 residues. CDR3 nucleotides: TGTGCCAGCAGCAAGTCCGGGACTAGCGGGAGTGTTTCCTACGAGCAGTACTTC. This encodes CASSKSGTSGSVSYEQYF.

This sequence joins TRBV5-6 and TRBJ1-4, with 10 bases matching TRBD1. Germline V gene data show CDR1 as SGHDT and CDR2 as YYEEEE. This CDR3 is 16 amino acids long. V shed 0 bases and J 6 bases; nucleotides not matched to a gene: 5. This CDR3 is CASSLGGTGEHEKLFF. The DNA for the CDR3 is TGTGCCAGCAGCTTGGGGGGGACAGGGGAGCATGAAAAACTGTTTTTT.

The chain links TRBV5-4 to TRBJ1-2; D is unresolved. In germline, CDR1 is SGHNT, CDR2 YYREEE (reference sequence). This CDR3 has 12 amino acids. V lost 1 base and J lost 6, with 7 bases in between. The DNA of the CDR3 is TGTGCCAGCAGCTTGCTATCAAATGGCTACACCTTC. It codes for CASSLLSNGYTF.

The chain is built from TRBV9 and TRBJ1-6; 9 positions agree with TRBD1. The CDR3 loop spans 16 amino acids. Germline V lookup: CDR1 SGDLS, CDR2 YYNGEE. Trimming took 3 bases from V and 5 from J; bases not matched to a gene: 6. CDR3 region: CASSAKGQGDNSPLHF. The CDR3 DNA is TGTGCCAGCAGCGCTAAGGGACAGGGAGATAATTCACCCCTCCACTTT.

DNA for the CDR3: TGTGCCAGCTCACCGATGATGACAGGGACAAACACTGAAGCTTTCTTT. This codes for CASSPMMTGTNTEAFF. The chain carries TRBV18 and TRBJ1-1, with 7 bases fitting TRBD1. Germline V gives CDR1 KGHSH, CDR2 LQKENI. J lost 2 bases, V lost 3 bases, and 9 bases had no gene match. The CDR3 length is 16 residues. The variable domain in full, completed from reference TRBV18 and TRBJ1-1, reads NAGVMQNPRHLVRRRGQEARLRCSPMKGHSHVYWYRQLPEEGLKFMVYLQKENIIDESGMPKERFSAEFPKEGPSILRIQQVVRGDSAAYFCASSPMMTGTNTEAFFGQGTRLTVV.